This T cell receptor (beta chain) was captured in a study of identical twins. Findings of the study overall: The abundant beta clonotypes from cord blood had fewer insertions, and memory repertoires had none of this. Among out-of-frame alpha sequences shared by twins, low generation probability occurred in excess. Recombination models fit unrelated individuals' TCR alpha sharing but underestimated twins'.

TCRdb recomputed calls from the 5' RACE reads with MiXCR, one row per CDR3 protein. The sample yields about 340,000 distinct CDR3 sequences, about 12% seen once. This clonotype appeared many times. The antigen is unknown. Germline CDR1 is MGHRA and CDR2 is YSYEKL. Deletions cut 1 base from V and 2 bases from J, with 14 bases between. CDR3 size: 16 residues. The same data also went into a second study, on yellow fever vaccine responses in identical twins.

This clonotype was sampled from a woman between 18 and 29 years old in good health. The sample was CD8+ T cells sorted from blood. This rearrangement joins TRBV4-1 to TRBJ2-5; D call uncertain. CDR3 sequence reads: CASSQAELAEQETQYF. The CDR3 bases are TGCGCCAGCAGCCAAGCTGAGTTGGCGGAACAAGAGACCCAGTACTTC.